The entry below describes one T cell receptor (beta chain). The CDR3 is 15 amino acids. The ends were cut back, 0 bases at V and 3 bases at J, with 9 bases in the middle. This specimen belongs to a study of blood T cells in healthy people across ages. PCR was performed a second time for about 7 to 11 cycles using a sample-barcoded 5' primer and a J-beta primer mix. TCRdb independently ran MiXCR on the 5' RACE reads; one entry per CDR3 protein. The sample shows some 1,000,000 distinct CDR3 sequences, under 30% of them seen only once. Per-sample yields of isolated PBMCs were at least 6 million. Total RNA was isolated from each sample in quantities of at least 5 micrograms. Separately, the same data were catalogued under a study of T cells of mothers and their children. This second study notes: Whether pairs are related or unrelated, thymic selection shapes their TCR recombination output in much the same way. With unrelated pairs as the comparison, related mother-child pairs had a slightly higher overlap that was not significant.

V gene TRBV12-3 or TRBV12-4 combines with J gene TRBJ2-1; D not certain. The specimen sequenced was blood. This clonotype originated in a girl between 2 and 10 years old in good health. This CDR3 reads CASSLASSYYNEQFF. In nucleotides, the CDR3 is TGTGCCAGCAGTTTAGCGTCTAGTTACTACAATGAGCAGTTCTTC.